The present TCR beta chain was sequenced within a study of cytomegalovirus exposure and HLA in healthy donors (dated 2017 in TCRdb). Broadly, across the study: An earlier analysis of roughly 500 of the donors reported approximately 290 Gb of sequence data and roughly 100 million unique TCR beta sequences from some 180 million T cells. Around 320 gigabases of sequencing data and approximately 93 million unique TCR sequences were included in an early release covering about 620 HLA-typed donors. Of the approximately 400 genotyped donors, 81% fell in the genetic ancestry cluster associated with self-reported Caucasian donors. The study aimed to test whether cataloging public T cell receptors could reveal signatures of past pathogen exposure. The study profiled the T cell repertoires of 500 to 800 subjects by immunosequencing and related them to cytomegalovirus serostatus. In addition to the first cohort of around 670 subjects, a separate validation cohort of approximately 110 different subjects was used. High-throughput TCR immunosequencing, statistical association of individual TCRs with disease status, and machine learning were combined to predict cytomegalovirus infection status. A later analysis re-examined previously published TCR beta repertoires from just over 650 donors and added high-resolution HLA genotyping to investigate patterns of TCR occurrence. Rather than using new phenotypic data, the later analysis identified candidate immune exposures from TCR beta sequences and from how often those sequences occurred across donors. In an earlier analysis of 550 to 700 of the donors, high-throughput TCR beta sequencing was used to judge whether each TCR beta V gene segment behaved as functional or pseudogenic. Donor age, sex, ethnicity and CMV serostatus were collected together with the repertoire data. A later genetic analysis used genome-wide SNP genotypes for about three fifths of the 666 donors, treating that subset as a discovery cohort. All discovery cohort repertoires had been generated on a single sequencing platform. HLA typing included class I and class II loci at four-digit resolution. The number of donors typed differed by locus, with roughly 620-640 for A, B, C, DRB1 and DQB1, 522 for DQA1, nearly 610 for DPA1, and roughly 450 for DPB1. Several DR-DQ haplotypes were treated as single units for association and clustering because of strong linkage in the cohort. Among 350 to 400 genotyped donors of the cohort, an average of 235,054 unique TCR beta nucleotide sequences were sequenced per donor, approximately 20% of them non-productive.

In total, more than 500 healthy bone marrow donors made up the cohort. Cohort members were all nominally healthy when sampled, although unrecorded immune exposures were likely present. The donor was CMV seropositive and was included in the group of 250 to 300 seropositive cohort members. Each donor provided a peripheral blood sample, and peripheral blood mononuclear cells were used for TCR beta sequencing. The Qiagen DNeasy Blood Extraction Kit was used to extract genomic DNA from the blood cell samples. As to this clone: This receptor's antigen is unknown. The input lacks base qualities; no much larger clone sits a single base away.

Libraries were prepared through the immunoSEQ multiplex PCR assay. The multiplex PCR relied on a mix of 60 forward primers for TCR Vbeta segments and 13 reverse primers for TCR Jbeta segments. The CDR3 region of rearranged TCR beta genes was amplified from genomic DNA with a multiplex PCR assay. The Illumina HiSeq System was used to sequence the amplified TCR beta libraries as 87-base-pair reads. In the authors' own workflow: A later analysis counted approximately 74 million unique TCR beta chains across the roughly 700 repertoires, and some 12 million of these chains were shared by at least two donors. Raw reads were error-corrected and collapsed into unique sequences by a nearest-neighbor algorithm in which closely related sequences were merged to remove PCR and sequencing errors. V, D and J gene segments were assigned by aligning CDR3 sequences to IMGT reference sequences. For a sequence to be retained, a match of at least six nucleotides was required to both a V gene segment and a J gene segment. Rearrangements were called productive when the CDR3 lacked stop codons and stayed in frame with V and J; all others were non-productive. CDR3 was defined according to IMGT convention as the region running from the second conserved V-encoded cysteine to the conserved J-encoded phenylalanine. In an earlier analysis of more than 550 of the donors, sequences lacking an unambiguous match to a single V gene segment were excluded. In an earlier analysis of several hundred of the donors, V segments were called functional above 56.7% productive rearrangements and were called segregating when the between-donor standard deviation exceeded 5%. To diagnose cytomegalovirus status from the catalog of TCR beta chain sequences, a statistical classification framework was built. In a later analysis, TCR nucleotide sequences were compared against IMGT/GENE-DB human TR gene sequences so that V and J genes could be assigned. In a later analysis, CDR3 sequences and most-parsimonious VDJ recombination scenarios were assigned using the TCRdist pipeline. A later analysis defined each TCR beta chain by its CDR3 amino acid sequence plus V-gene family, and excluded reads lacking a unique V-gene family. As a way to deal with suspected cross-contamination and a sequencing artifact, a later analysis dropped 592 nucleotide sequences that were highly shared and had low generation probability. A later analysis calculated a clonal expansion index for each public chain from normalized within-repertoire ranks of inferred template counts. In a later analysis, generation probabilities were computed using a VDJ recombination model fitted to out-of-frame rearrangements, and the results were checked against IGoR. Hypergeometric tests were used in a later analysis to score TCR-TCR, TCR-HLA and TCR-CMV co-occurrence, with a repertoire-size bias correction applied to the TCR pairs. In a later analysis, false discovery rates were estimated by permuting HLA or CMV assignments 20 times. In a later analysis, co-occurring TCRs were grouped using DBSCAN, with TCRdist sequence similarity added in when clustering inside HLA-allele-positive subsets. For co-occurrence clustering, repertoires with fewer than 30,000 or more than 120,000 public chains were excluded, along with roughly 5 repertoires with anomalous nucleotide sharing. The source is immuneACCESS, and TCRdb retained only in-frame sequences with V and J called. Part of the clones is not carried over; for the studies checked, unresolved V genes explain less than half of this, and the remainder is unexplained. The DNA gave D and trimming, while V, J and clone size come from that table. Here the sample has about 160,000 clones; around 77% occur a single time. Of the sample, roughly 2% is held by the ten largest clones.

The investigation overall reported the following: In an earlier analysis of around 600 of the donors, most TCR beta V segments were observed in productive rearrangements about 87% or about 30% of the time, broadly matching IMGT annotations. According to a later analysis, parvovirus B19, influenza, CMV and Epstein-Barr virus appeared linked to several top co-occurrence clusters. In a later analysis, most CMV-associated TCR beta chains were found to appear HLA-restricted, with HLA associations seemingly driven largely by CMV exposure. In a later genetic analysis, a missense DCLRE1C variant was associated with V-gene and J-gene trimming of TCR beta chains, and the association was replicated in an independent cohort. The presence/absence analyses assumed that sequencing depth was roughly uniform across donors, and that assumption may not be true. Correlated functional status among segregating V segments might be attributable to linkage disequilibrium, but an unknown experimental factor could not be ruled out. Most TCR sequences were seen in very few donors, while some public TCRs were found in many individuals. Compared with the roughly 700-donor mean, donors in an Asian-associated ancestry cluster had fewer N-insertions in productive TCRs, according to a later genetic analysis. In a later analysis, the rate of TCR association differed among HLA loci, with DRB1 alleles having the most associated TCRs and HLA-C alleles having the fewest. Compared with equally common non-associated chains, HLA-associated TCR beta chains in a later analysis were more clonally expanded and had lower generation probabilities. A cluster of highly shared sequence variants was judged likely to be a technical artifact of the sequencing pipeline. CMV serostatus was the only immune exposure information available for the cohort. Cytomegalovirus status was reported to be diagnosed by the classifier with high specificity and sensitivity in both the original and validation cohorts. When HLA alleles, especially DR and DQ, strongly co-occurred, TCR associations were difficult to assign to individual alleles. A further reported finding was that TCR beta sequences accurately predicted the HLA-A and HLA-B alleles for most subjects in the first cohort. Because HLA typing was unavailable for some donors at each locus, only the typed subset was used in association tests. A few of the identified cytomegalovirus-associated TCR beta chains were confirmed in vitro to be specific for cytomegalovirus antigens. It was suggested by the authors that the approach could potentially be generalized to other disease states and immunological phenotypes. In a later analysis, some 18,000 TCR beta sequences were associated with specific HLA alleles at a false discovery rate of 0.05. A total of roughly 160 TCR beta chains were listed by the study as associated with cytomegalovirus. The earlier analysis of approximately 540 of the donors excluded approximately 15 rarely observed V segments, including chromosome 9 orphons, because counts were too low. Only TCR beta chains were sequenced in this cohort, and the absence of alpha or paired-chain data limited detectable features.

The TCR was taken from a man aged 50 to 59 in good health and CMV-seropositive. Sequencing used PBMCs.

The CDR3 has the sequence CASSLVRAGDTQYF. DNA sequence: TGTGCCAGCAGCTTAGTGAGGGCAGGTGATACGCAGTATTTT. The rearrangement joined TRBV7-2 to TRBJ2-3; TRBD2 might be the D gene, on 5 matching bases. The CDR3 goes from the cysteine to the phenylalanine over 14 residues. Only the CDR3 DNA stays, 42 bases, in frame from base 1. In the germline V gene, CDR1 corresponds to SGHTA and CDR2 to FQGNSA. V sheds 1 base and J sheds 6 bases, leaving 11 bases between their ends.